The 20 T cell receptor beta chains below all came from one sample that was sequenced in a study of cytomegalovirus exposure and HLA in healthy donors. The PCR contained 60 Vbeta and 13 Jbeta primers. Sequenced by immunoSEQ multiplex PCR; TCRdb stores in-frame clones only, minus some. The sample lists 130,000 or so clones, approximately 82% occurring once. Input material: PBMCs. The source of these receptors is a woman between 40 and 50 years old in good health and CMV-seronegative.

This chain joins TRBV11-2 and TRBJ2-3; D gene uncertain. Per germline, CDR1 SGHAT and CDR2 FQNNGV. V lost 3 bases and J lost 3, with 10 bases in between. The CDR3 totals 14 residues. This CDR3 reads CASSFSRRTDTQYF. The CDR3 coding sequence is TGTGCCAGCAGCTTTAGTAGGCGGACAGATACGCAGTATTTT.

This chain uses TRBV5-4 with TRBJ2-7, with D perhaps matching TRBD2 (5 bases). Trimming cost V 2 bases and J 2 bases, with 14 bases left between them. CDR1 is SGHNT, CDR2 YYREEE, per germline (reference sequence). This CDR3 contains 15 residues. In nucleotides, the CDR3 is TGTGCCAGCAGCTTTCTCGGGGAGCCCACCTACGAGCAGTACTTC. Encoded protein: CASSFLGEPTYEQYF.

In this sample, this clone turned up once. The chain combines TRBV7-6 with TRBJ1-2, with 10 bases lining up with TRBD1. There are 14 residues in the CDR3. Germline CDR1 reads SGHVS; CDR2 reads FNYEAQ. J was trimmed by 4 bases and V by 5 bases; bases with no gene match: 4. The CDR3 loop is CASSPGDRGYGYTF. The CDR3 region has the DNA TGTGCCAGCAGCCCGGGGGACAGGGGCTATGGCTACACCTTC.

The rearrangement links TRBV2 to TRBJ2-3; TRBD2 matches at 8 bases. The CDR3 runs to 14 residues. CDR1 and CDR2 from the germline V gene are SNHLY and FYNNEI. V shed 8 bases, J shed 0 bases, and the junction held 4 bases outside the gene matches. The CDR3 sequence is CASLAGTSTDTQYF. Here the CDR3 DNA reads TGTGCCAGCTTAGCGGGAACTAGCACAGATACGCAGTATTTT.

The chain recombines TRBV4-3 with TRBJ1-5; D is undetermined. Trimming took 4 bases from V and 4 from J, leaving 8 bases between them. The CDR3 sequence is 13 residues long. In germline, CDR1 is LGHNA, CDR2 YSLEER. The CDR3, as DNA: TGCGCCAGCAGCCCACGGGTAAATCAGCCCCAGCATTTT. Its protein is CASSPRVNQPQHF.

This clone was seen just once. J is TRBJ1-2 and V is TRBV28, with 8 bases fitting TRBD1. The CDR3 is made up of 13 amino acids. Germline lookup yields CDR1 MDHEN and CDR2 SYDVKM. The ends lost 6 bases at V and 7 bases at J; junction bases unmatched: 7. CDR3 in DNA: TGTGCCAGCAGCCCAGTTGGGACAGGTGGCTACACCTTC. Protein: CASSPVGTGGYTF.

The V call is TRBV5-4, the J call TRBJ2-1; maybe TRBD2 (5 bases). The germline gives CDR1 SGHNT, CDR2 YYREEE (reference sequence). This CDR3 has 17 amino acids. Between the trimmed V and J ends, which lost 6 bases and 5 bases, there was a span of 24 bases. The CDR3 sequence is CASTVGVVEALHNEQFF. The CDR3 nucleotides read TGTGCCAGCACCGTCGGGGTCGTCGAGGCCCTCCACAATGAGCAGTTCTTC. Based on the CDR3 plus reference TRBV5-4 and TRBJ2-1, the full variable domain is ETGVTQSPTHLIKTRGQQVTLRCSSQSGHNTVSWYQQALGQGPQFIFQYYREEENGRGNFPPRFSGLQFPNYSSELNVNALELDDSALYLCASTVGVVEALHNEQFFGPGTRLTVL.

This clone was found once. This rearrangement joins TRBV15 to TRBJ2-5; D not resolved. The CDR3 runs 14 residues. In germline, CDR1 is LNHNV, CDR2 YYDKDF (reference sequence). V lost 6 bases and J lost 3, with 14 bases in between. The CDR3 DNA reads TGTGCCACCAGTCCACAGACCCTCGAAGAGACCCAGTACTTC. Protein: CATSPQTLEETQYF.

This sequence joins TRBV2 and TRBJ2-5; TRBD1 agrees at 9 bases. The last part of the DNA fits TRBJ2-7 better; the J call may be wrong. Germline-derived CDR1 and CDR2 are SNHLY and FYNNEI. The CDR3 length is 14 residues. CDR3 amino acids: CASSATGGSYEQYF. The CDR3 DNA reads as TGTGCCAGCAGTGCAACAGGGGGCAGTTACGAGCAGTACTTC.

The chain combines TRBV4-1 with TRBJ1-5, with 10 positions matching TRBD1. CDR1 and CDR2 (germline): MGHRA, YSYEKL. This CDR3 is built from 19 residues. The trim removed 0 bases at V and 2 bases at J, leaving 10 bases unmatched. The CDR3 region is CASSQDAPGQGIRNQPQHF. CDR3 DNA: TGCGCCAGCAGCCAAGATGCACCGGGACAGGGGATACGCAATCAGCCCCAGCATTTT.

This chain uses TRBV27 with TRBJ2-7; D is ambiguous. The length of the CDR3 is 13 residues. V lost 2 bases, J lost 2 bases, and 7 bases lay in between. Looked up from germline, CDR1 is MNHEY and CDR2 is SMNVEV (reference sequence). Here the CDR3 reads CASSLQTTYEQYF. CDR3 nucleotides: TGTGCCAGCAGTTTACAAACTACCTACGAGCAGTACTTC.

The CDR3 protein is CASSSQGRQPQHF. In DNA, the CDR3 is TGTGCCAGCAGCTCACAGGGGAGGCAGCCCCAGCATTTT. The J gene is TRBJ1-5, the V gene TRBV7-2; 7 bases are shared with TRBD1. J was trimmed by 7 bases and V by 4 bases; bases with no gene match: 4. Germline V gives CDR1 SGHTA, CDR2 FQGNSA. This CDR3 has 13 residues.

The rearrangement joins TRBV5-6 to TRBJ1-5; D is undetermined. The V gene lost 4 bases and the J gene lost 3 bases, with 11 bases spanning the gap. This CDR3 comprises 14 residues. CDR1 and CDR2 (germline): SGHDT, YYEEEE. The CDR3: CASSENQLNQPQHF. The CDR3 coding sequence is TGTGCCAGCAGCGAGAACCAACTCAATCAGCCCCAGCATTTT.

V is TRBV27 and J is TRBJ2-7; 12 bases align to TRBD2. CDR3 length: 14 amino acids. The V segment lost 5 bases and the J segment 5 bases; nucleotides outside the gene matches: 4. Germline lookup yields CDR1 MNHEY and CDR2 SMNVEV (reference sequence). CDR3 residues: CASSPGTSGHEQYF. CDR3 DNA: TGTGCCAGCAGTCCCGGGACTAGCGGGCACGAGCAGTACTTC.

The chain links TRBV27 to TRBJ2-7; D remains ambiguous. Germline values: CDR1 MNHEY, CDR2 SMNVEV (reference sequence). Trimming cost V 7 bases and J 1 base, with 11 bases left between them. The CDR3 has 13 amino acids. The CDR3 spells CASTPSGSYEQYF. CDR3 in DNA: TGTGCCAGCACCCCGTCAGGATCCTACGAGCAGTACTTC.

This clone occurred once. The chain links TRBV7-9 to TRBJ2-5, with 12 nucleotides matching TRBD2. The V gene end was trimmed by 1 base and the J gene end by 1 base; junction bases not matched to a gene: 4. Germline values: CDR1 SEHNR, CDR2 FQNEAQ (reference sequence). The CDR3 has 17 amino acids. The CDR3 loop is CASSLDLAGGFQETQYF. The CDR3 DNA follows: TGTGCCAGCAGCTTAGATCTAGCGGGAGGGTTCCAAGAGACCCAGTACTTC.

The V gene is TRBV28, the J gene TRBJ2-5, with 10 bases lining up with TRBD1. CDR3 length equals 14 residues. The ends lost 5 bases at V and 3 bases at J; junction bases unmatched: 3. Per germline, CDR1 MDHEN and CDR2 SYDVKM. The CDR3 bases are TGTGCCAGCAGTCCGGGGACAGGGGAAGAGACCCAGTACTTC. Protein product: CASSPGTGEETQYF.

The V call is TRBV29-1, the J call TRBJ1-4; 7 bases are a match to TRBD1. The CDR3 is 14 amino acids. Germline CDR1 is SQVTM and CDR2 is ANQGSEA. J lost 5 bases, V lost 6 bases, and 9 bases had no gene match. This CDR3 reads CSVLQPGGNEKLFF. The CDR3 nucleotides read TGCAGCGTCTTACAACCAGGGGGGAATGAAAAACTGTTTTTT.

V and J are TRBV7-2 and TRBJ2-3; TRBD2 agrees at 8 bases. The CDR3 sequence is 15 residues long. The V segment lost 5 bases and the J segment 3 bases; nucleotides outside the gene matches: 7. The germline V gene encodes CDR1 SGHTA and CDR2 FQGNSA. CDR3 in DNA: TGTGCCAGCAGCCCCCGCCTAGCGGGTACAGATACGCAGTATTTT. Translated, it gives CASSPRLAGTDTQYF.

This clone came up a few times. The rearrangement links TRBV2 to TRBJ1-5, with TRBD1 identical over 9 bases. The germline gives CDR1 SNHLY, CDR2 FYNNEI. V was pared by 6 bases and J by 5 bases, with 2 bases of the junction left unmatched. The CDR3 loop spans 13 amino acids. CDR3: CASRGTGYQPQHF. The CDR3 DNA is TGTGCCAGCAGGGGGACAGGGTATCAGCCCCAGCATTTT.